Each of the 30 T cell receptor beta chains below was sequenced from the same sample in a study of blood T cell repertoires in COVID-19. The data were produced by immunoSEQ multiplex PCR, yet TCRdb's version contains in-frame clones alone and is incomplete. Of about 140,000 clones detected, over 75% appear once; the ten largest clones hold roughly 3.2%. Sequenced sample: peripheral blood. These receptors were taken from a woman aged 55-75 years with active COVID-19.

The chain employs TRBV7-2 and TRBJ2-3; possibly TRBD2 for D (6 bases). Germline assignment: CDR1 SGHTA and CDR2 FQGNSA. With 2 bases removed from V and 4 bases from J, the gap between germline ends came to 10 bases. CDR3 length equals 14 residues. CDR3 protein: CASSLTLASDTQYF. CDR3 sequence (DNA): TGTGCCAGCAGCTTAACACTAGCCTCAGATACGCAGTATTTT.

This chain links TRBV2 with TRBJ2-2; D is undetermined. The CDR3 is 14 amino acids. The V and J ends lost 6 bases and 7 bases respectively, with 15 bases between them. Germline loops: CDR1 SNHLY, CDR2 FYNNEI. The CDR3 reads CASSSRFSSGELFF. Here the CDR3 DNA reads TGTGCCAGCAGCTCGAGATTTAGCAGCGGGGAGCTGTTTTTT.

The chain joins TRBV5-4 to TRBJ2-1, with TRBD2 identical over 8 bases. CDR1 and CDR2 from the germline V gene are SGHNT and YYREEE (reference sequence). The CDR3 runs 15 residues. The V and J ends lost 0 bases and 7 bases, in that order; junction bases with no gene match: 6. This chain's CDR3 is CASSLGSGKSNEQFF. The DNA of the CDR3 is TGTGCCAGCAGCTTGGGTAGCGGGAAGTCGAATGAGCAGTTCTTC.

The CDR3 loop reads CASSQDRGFGEKLFF. The CDR3 DNA follows: TGTGCCAGCAGCCAGGACAGGGGGTTTGGTGAAAAACTGTTTTTT. The V gene is TRBV7-2, the J gene TRBJ1-4; TRBD1 matches 10 bases. The CDR3 is made up of 15 amino acids. CDR1 is SGHTA and CDR2 is FQGNSA in the germline V gene. V shed 5 bases, J shed 7 bases, and the junction held 7 bases outside the gene matches.

The chain employs TRBV7-8 and TRBJ1-1; D is uncertain. V lost 6 bases to trimming and J lost 0 bases, with 11 bases between them. Germline loops: CDR1 SGHVS, CDR2 FQNEAQ. The CDR3 length is 14 residues. CDR3 residues: CASSSTEMNTEAFF. The CDR3 nucleotides read TGTGCCAGCAGTTCGACGGAGATGAACACTGAAGCTTTCTTT.

The chain is built from TRBV19 and TRBJ1-1; D perhaps matches TRBD1 (5 bases). There are 14 residues in the CDR3. Per the germline V gene, CDR1 is LNHDA and CDR2 is SQIVND (reference sequence). V lost 9 bases and J lost 0, with 14 bases in between. Here the CDR3 reads CASSYGGLNTEAFF. The CDR3 DNA sequence: TGTGCCAGCTCTTACGGGGGATTGAACACTGAAGCTTTCTTT.

The genes are TRBV5-6 and TRBJ1-1; D is possibly TRBD1 (5 bases). V lost 2 bases, J lost 1 base, and 9 bases lay in between. CDR3 length: 14 amino acids. Germline V gene lookup returns CDR1 SGHDT and CDR2 YYEEEE. The CDR3: CASSFAGQNTEAFF. The CDR3 bases are TGTGCCAGCAGCTTTGCAGGGCAGAACACTGAAGCTTTCTTT.

The chain carries TRBV28 and TRBJ2-5; D unresolved. Looked up from germline, CDR1 is MDHEN and CDR2 is SYDVKM. The length of the CDR3 is 12 residues. Trimming cost V 1 base and J 5 bases, with 5 bases left between them. The CDR3 DNA is TGTGCCAGCAGTTTATTACGGGAGACCCAGTACTTC. It is translated as CASSLLRETQYF.

The V and J genes are TRBV4-3 and TRBJ2-1, with D unresolved. V lost 0 bases and J 2 bases, leaving 8 bases between the germline ends. This CDR3 is built from 15 residues. Germline V CDR1 and CDR2: LGHNA, YSLEER. The CDR3 reads CASSQDRRAYNEQFF. The CDR3 DNA reads TGCGCCAGCAGCCAAGATCGTCGGGCCTACAATGAGCAGTTCTTC.

The chain uses TRBV9 and TRBJ2-2, with D possibly being TRBD2 (6 bases). CDR3 size: 19 residues. V was shortened by 5 bases and J by 4 bases, with 27 bases between the two germline ends. Germline V CDR1 and CDR2: SGDLS, YYNGEE. CDR3 region: CASSGGVVLTGVGTGELFF. The CDR3 nucleotides read TGTGCCAGCAGTGGTGGGGTCGTCTTGACGGGAGTAGGCACCGGGGAGCTGTTTTTT. Together with reference TRBV9 and TRBJ2-2, the CDR3 gives the full variable domain: DSGVTQTPKHLITATGQRVTLRCSPRSGDLSVYWYQQSLDQGLQFLIQYYNGEERAKGNILERFSAQQFPDLHSELNLSSLELGDSALYFCASSGGVVLTGVGTGELFFGEGSRLTVL.

The rearrangement uses TRBV5-1 and TRBJ2-2, with D possibly being TRBD1 (5 bases). The ends were cut back, 9 bases at V and 5 bases at J, with 14 bases in the middle. This CDR3 is built from 13 residues. Germline lookup yields CDR1 SGHRS and CDR2 YFSETQ. The CDR3 nucleotides are TGCGCCACCCGTAAAGACAGTACCGGGGAGCTGTTTTTT. Translated, it gives CATRKDSTGELFF.

V gene TRBV6-1 combines with J gene TRBJ1-1; D not certain. Trimming removed 7 bases at V and 1 base at J, with 10 bases between. The germline CDR1 and CDR2 sequences are MNHNS and SASEGT. The CDR3 extends over 13 amino acids. DNA of the CDR3: TGTGCCAGCATCTCTACAGCGAACACTGAAGCTTTCTTT. Amino acid sequence: CASISTANTEAFF.

The rearrangement links TRBV5-4 to TRBJ2-1; D is undetermined. Trimming shortened V by 4 bases and J by 7 bases, and 9 bases separated the two germline ends. Germline V gives CDR1 SGHNT, CDR2 YYREEE (reference sequence). This CDR3 region has 12 residues. The CDR3, as DNA: TGTGCCAGCAGCCGACCGGGTAATGAGCAGTTCTTC. It encodes CASSRPGNEQFF.

In regard to this clone: The junction and the germline gene differ at one end; a read error may be behind it. The chain couples TRBV7-2 to TRBJ2-1; TRBD2 agrees at 10 bases. Germline assignment: CDR1 SGHTA and CDR2 FQGNSA. The CDR3 spans 16 residues. The CDR3 protein is CASRLEWLAGVGEQFF. CDR3 coding DNA: TGTGCCAGCAGATTAGAGTGGCTAGCGGGAGTCGGTGAGCAGTTCTTC.

J is TRBJ2-7 and V is TRBV18, with 11 positions matching TRBD2. The CDR3 has 13 amino acids. Unmatched junction bases numbered 0, after V lost 2 bases and J lost 6 bases. The V gene's germline CDR1 is KGHSH and CDR2 LQKENI. The CDR3 is CASSPGTSGEQYF. CDR3 nucleotides: TGTGCCAGCTCACCAGGGACTAGCGGCGAGCAGTACTTC.

The J gene is TRBJ1-2, the V gene TRBV6-1; D gene unclear. The CDR3 runs 14 residues. Germline V gene sequence: CDR1 MNHNS, CDR2 SASEGT. The V and J ends lost 3 bases and 3 bases respectively, with 11 bases between them. The CDR3 is CASSEGLGYYGYTF. DNA of the CDR3: TGTGCCAGCAGTGAGGGCCTGGGCTACTATGGCTACACCTTC.

The chain carries TRBV24-1 and TRBJ2-5, with D unclear. This CDR3 region has 17 residues. Looked up from germline, CDR1 is KGHDR and CDR2 is SFDVKD. Deletions cut 0 bases from V and 4 bases from J, with 17 bases between. The CDR3 here is CATSDLPFTSSGETQYF. CDR3 DNA sequence: TGTGCCACCAGTGATTTGCCATTTACATCCTCGGGAGAGACCCAGTACTTC.

The chain links TRBV18 to TRBJ2-7, with D perhaps matching TRBD2 (6 bases). The V gene's germline CDR1 is KGHSH and CDR2 LQKENI. The length of the CDR3 is 14 residues. V was pared by 5 bases and J by 1 base, with 12 bases between. The CDR3 sequence is CASSLGLTSYEQYF. DNA for the CDR3: TGTGCCAGCTCATTGGGACTTACATCCTACGAGCAGTACTTC.

V is TRBV28 and J is TRBJ2-1; 10 bases map to TRBD1. V was clipped by 3 bases and J by 7 bases; unmatched bases: 6. The CDR3 has 15 residues. The V gene's germline CDR1 is MDHEN and CDR2 SYDVKM. This CDR3 reads CASSFRQGARNEQFF. The CDR3 region has the DNA TGTGCCAGCAGTTTCCGACAGGGGGCGCGGAATGAGCAGTTCTTC.

V usage is TRBV5-1 and J usage is TRBJ2-5; D is possibly TRBD1 (5 bases). The CDR3 runs to 14 residues. V dropped 2 bases and J dropped 2 bases, with 10 bases sitting between them. Looked up from germline, CDR1 is SGHRS and CDR2 is YFSETQ. CDR3 nucleotides: TGCGCCAGCAGCTTACAGGCCCAGCAAGAGACCCAGTACTTC. Protein sequence: CASSLQAQQETQYF.

The rearrangement joins TRBV7-3 to TRBJ2-3; TRBD2 agrees at 7 bases. The germline CDR1 and CDR2 sequences are SGHTA and FQGTGA. The CDR3 runs to 16 residues. Losses at the gene ends were 4 bases for V and 10 bases for J; bases not matched to a gene: 17. The CDR3 DNA reads TGTGCCAGCAGCTCCAGCAGCGGGGCCTTTGAGGGTCCGCAGTATTTT. Translated: CASSSSSGAFEGPQYF. The full variable domain, rest sourced from reference TRBV7-3 and TRBJ2-3, is GAGVSQTPSNKVTEKGKYVELRCDPISGHTALYWYRQSLGQGPEFLIYFQGTGAADDSGLPNDRFFAVRPEGSVSTLKIQRTERGDSAVYLCASSSSSGAFEGPQYFGPGTRLTVL.

The chain joins TRBV28 to TRBJ2-1; 8 bases align to TRBD2. Trimming removed 6 bases from V and 3 bases from J; junction bases left unmatched: 10. The CDR3 spans 16 residues. CDR1 is MDHEN, CDR2 SYDVKM, per germline. CDR3 nucleotides: TGTGCCAGCAGCTGGGGGACTAGGGGCCTCTACAATGAGCAGTTCTTC. Protein: CASSWGTRGLYNEQFF. Variable domain in full (rest from reference TRBV28 and TRBJ2-1): DVKVTQSSRYLVKRTGEKVFLECVQDMDHENMFWYRQDPGLGLRLIYFSYDVKMKEKGDIPEGYSVSREKKERFSLILESASTNQTSMYLCASSWGTRGLYNEQFFGPGTRLTVL.

This clone was seen a few times. V usage is TRBV27 and J usage is TRBJ2-1; TRBD2 matches 12 bases. The CDR3 extends over 15 amino acids. The ends lost 2 bases at V and 6 bases at J; junction bases unmatched: 2. CDR1 and CDR2 (germline): MNHEY, SMNVEV (reference sequence). This CDR3 reads CASSLETSGSNEQFF. The CDR3 coding sequence is TGTGCCAGCAGTTTAGAGACTAGCGGGAGCAATGAGCAGTTCTTC.

V gene TRBV11-1 combines with J gene TRBJ1-1; 9 nucleotides agree with TRBD1. Per germline, CDR1 SGHAT and CDR2 FQDESV (reference sequence). This CDR3 has 14 residues. V lost 5 bases and J lost 4; bases outside the gene matches: 5. CDR3 sequence: CASSMLGQGTEAFF. In DNA form, the CDR3 reads TGTGCCAGCAGCATGCTGGGACAGGGCACTGAAGCTTTCTTT.

This rearrangement joins TRBV7-9 to TRBJ1-1, with 8 bases lining up with TRBD1. In germline, CDR1 is SEHNR, CDR2 FQNEAQ (reference sequence). The CDR3 is made up of 19 amino acids. V lost 5 bases and J lost 1; bases outside the gene matches: 18. CDR3 in amino acids: CASSQLRASGGFPNTEAFF. CDR3 DNA: TGTGCCAGCAGCCAGCTGAGGGCCTCAGGGGGCTTTCCGAACACTGAAGCTTTCTTT.

This clone showed up just once. The CDR3 DNA follows: TGTGCCAGCAGTGAACAGGGGGCTCCGCGCTCCTACGAGCAGTACTTC. Translation: CASSEQGAPRSYEQYF. The chain links TRBV6-1 to TRBJ2-7; 8 positions match TRBD1. Germline-derived CDR1 and CDR2 are MNHNS and SASEGT. This CDR3 is 16 amino acids long. After removal of 2 bases from V and 0 bases from J, the junction contained 6 bases not matched to a gene.

The gene calls are TRBV28 and TRBJ1-2; 9 bases map to TRBD1. V lost 5 bases to trimming and J lost 4 bases; unmatched junction nucleotides: 8. Looked up from germline, CDR1 is MDHEN and CDR2 is SYDVKM. The CDR3 runs to 15 residues. CDR3 sequence (DNA): TGTGCCAGCAGTAGTACCGGGACAGGGATCTATGGCTACACCTTC. It specifies CASSSTGTGIYGYTF.

The gene calls are TRBV10-3 and TRBJ2-7; 12 nucleotides match TRBD2. The CDR3 has 15 amino acids. Germline V CDR1 and CDR2: ENHRY, SYGVKD. V was clipped by 4 bases and J by 2 bases; unmatched bases: 3. CDR3 residues: CAISAGLAGTYEQYF. As DNA, the CDR3 is TGTGCCATCAGTGCCGGACTAGCGGGAACCTACGAGCAGTACTTC.

This clone appeared once. This sequence joins TRBV7-2 and TRBJ2-5; 9 nucleotides line up with TRBD1. V lost 11 bases and J lost 4; bases outside the gene matches: 8. This CDR3 spans 13 amino acids. From germline, CDR1 is SGHTA and CDR2 FQGNSA. The CDR3 DNA is TGTGCCGCTGGGACAGGGCCGGGAGAGACCCAGTACTTC. As protein: CAAGTGPGETQYF. The full variable domain, completed using reference TRBV7-2 and TRBJ2-5, is GAGVSQSPSNKVTEKGKDVELRCDPISGHTALYWYRQSLGQGLEFLIYFQGNSAPDKSGLPSDRFSAERTGGSVSTLTIQRTQQEDSAVYLCAAGTGPGETQYFGPGTRLLVL.

As concerns this clone: The junction shows a germline mismatch at one end, possibly a read error. The genes are TRBV12-3 or TRBV12-4 and TRBJ2-4; 7 bases line up with TRBD2. This CDR3 has 12 amino acids. The CDR3 bases are TGTGCCAGCAGTCTTAGTAGCGGGCTCCCGGACTTC. Translated, it gives CASSLSSGLPDF.